The table lists the clone carrying this T cell receptor (beta chain) with a few counts. The data were obtained in a study of patients and donors after allogeneic stem cell transplantation. TCRdb analysed the RT-PCR reads with MiXCR anew, one entry per CDR3 protein. In the table there are fewer than 500,000 distinct CDR3 sequences, approximately 16% of which are singletons. V was trimmed by 3 bases and J by 6 bases, leaving 14 bases between them. The CDR3 has 15 residues. This TCR was recovered from a human donor who was either an allogeneic HSCT recipient or a stem cell or donor lymphocyte infusion donor (not recorded which). It is not recorded whose cells these are; they may come from a transplant donor. The chain employs TRBV12-3 or TRBV12-4 and TRBJ1-4; D is perhaps TRBD1 (5 bases). The material sequenced was blood, either unsorted or a sorted T cell fraction (not recorded which). CDR3 bases: TGTGCCAGCAGTTTTCGTAGAATGGGGGATGAAAAACTGTTTTTT. It yields the protein CASSFRRMGDEKLFF.